Following are 26 T cell receptor beta chains from one sample sequenced in a study of T cell clones after liver transplantation. TCRdb keeps only in-frame clones here, not all; method: immunoSEQ multiplex PCR. The sample lists approximately 100,000 clones; roughly 80% were seen once. The sample here was CD4+ T cells from blood, taken 47 months after liver transplant. These receptor sequences come from a human patient who received a liver transplant. The graft donor may have given rise to some T cells.

This clone was counted a few times. The chain employs TRBV7-2 and TRBJ2-5; TRBD1 matches 7 bases. With V trimmed by 4 bases and J by 3 bases, 5 bases remained unmatched. The length of the CDR3 is 14 residues. The germline gives CDR1 SGHTA, CDR2 FQGNSA. The CDR3 nucleotides read TGTGCCAGCAGCTCCACAGGGGAGAAAGAGACCCAGTACTTC. Its protein product is CASSSTGEKETQYF.

This clone was seen once. The rearrangement uses TRBV6-1 and TRBJ2-1; D unclear. V lost 7 bases to trimming and J lost 7 bases, with 11 bases between them. This CDR3 is 12 amino acids long. Germline CDR1 and CDR2: MNHNS and SASEGT. DNA for the CDR3: TGTGCCAGCACAGAGACTTTGAATGAGCAGTTCTTC. It is translated as CASTETLNEQFF.

The J gene is TRBJ2-3, the V gene TRBV18; 8 positions match TRBD2. V was clipped by 5 bases and J by 8 bases; unmatched bases: 6. In germline, CDR1 is KGHSH, CDR2 LQKENI. This CDR3 region has 13 residues. CDR3 DNA sequence: TGTGCCAGCTCAAGCGGGACTAGGGGTACGCAGTATTTT. Translation: CASSSGTRGTQYF.

This clone was counted once. CDR3 nucleotide sequence: TGTGCCAGCAGCTTAGCTAGCGGGTCTGCCTACAATGAGCAGTTCTTC. As protein: CASSLASGSAYNEQFF. The rearrangement links TRBV7-2 to TRBJ2-1; 7 bases match TRBD2. This CDR3 comprises 16 residues. V shed 0 bases and J 2 bases; nucleotides not matched to a gene: 4. Germline values: CDR1 SGHTA, CDR2 FQGNSA.

This clone has a single count. The rearrangement uses TRBV11-2 and TRBJ1-3; the D is unclear. V lost 5 bases and J lost 2, with 10 bases in between. Germline V gene lookup returns CDR1 SGHAT and CDR2 FQNNGV. The CDR3 extends over 14 amino acids. This chain's CDR3 is CASSQTTAGNTIYF. The CDR3 coding sequence is TGTGCCAGCAGCCAAACCACGGCTGGAAACACCATATATTTT.

The rearrangement uses TRBV6-5 and TRBJ1-1; D is undetermined. Germline CDR1 reads MNHEY; CDR2 reads SVGAGI. This CDR3 spans 14 amino acids. V lost 7 bases and J 0 bases, leaving 12 bases between the germline ends. The CDR3 nucleotides are TGTGCCAGCATCGCTCAGGCTATGAACACTGAAGCTTTCTTT. Translated: CASIAQAMNTEAFF.

V is TRBV9 and J is TRBJ1-3; D not certain. The CDR3 is 15 amino acids. V lost 0 bases and J lost 2, with 9 bases in between. Germline V lookup: CDR1 SGDLS, CDR2 YYNGEE. CDR3 amino acids: CASSVELYPGNTIYF. The CDR3 bases are TGTGCCAGCAGCGTAGAGCTCTACCCTGGAAACACCATATATTTT. Together with reference TRBV9 and TRBJ1-3, the CDR3 gives the full variable domain: DSGVTQTPKHLITATGQRVTLRCSPRSGDLSVYWYQQSLDQGLQFLIQYYNGEERAKGNILERFSAQQFPDLHSELNLSSLELGDSALYFCASSVELYPGNTIYFGEGSWLTVV.

The chain is built from TRBV30 and TRBJ2-1, with 7 bases identical to TRBD1. V shed 7 bases, J shed 6 bases, and the junction held 9 bases outside the gene matches. CDR1 GTSNPN and CDR2 SVGIG come from the germline V gene (reference sequence). The CDR3 is made up of 13 amino acids. In nucleotides, the CDR3 is TGTGCCTATGACAGGGCTGGGAGCAATGAGCAGTTCTTC. Its translation: CAYDRAGSNEQFF.

V and J are TRBV9 and TRBJ2-2, with 7 bases matching TRBD2. The CDR3 runs 15 residues. Trimming cost V 4 bases and J 3 bases; bases outside gene matches: 6. Germline loops: CDR1 SGDLS, CDR2 YYNGEE. CDR3 nucleotides: TGTGCCAGCAGCCAACTAGCGCAGGACACCGGGGAGCTGTTTTTT. This codes for CASSQLAQDTGELFF.

J is TRBJ2-7 and V is TRBV6-5, with a tentative D call TRBD2 (6 bases). Deletions cut 5 bases from V and 6 bases from J, with 20 bases between. From germline, CDR1 is MNHEY and CDR2 SVGAGI. The length of the CDR3 is 15 residues. This chain's CDR3 is CASSPGLLGRSEQYF. The CDR3 DNA is TGTGCCAGCAGTCCGGGACTCCTGGGGAGGAGCGAGCAGTACTTC.

This clone was recorded once. The chain employs TRBV29-1 and TRBJ1-5, with D possibly being TRBD1 (5 bases). The length of the CDR3 is 13 residues. V shed 1 base and J shed 9 bases, with 13 bases lying between them. CDR1 is SQVTM, CDR2 ANQGSEA, per germline. CDR3 residues: CSVEGTSGGPQHF. As DNA, the CDR3 is TGCAGCGTTGAAGGGACGTCGGGGGGGCCCCAGCATTTT. Supplemented by reference TRBV29-1 and TRBJ1-5, the full variable domain reads SAVISQKPSRDICQRGTSLTIQCQVDSQVTMMFWYRQQPGQSLTLIATANQGSEATYESGFVIDKFPISRPNLTFSTLTVSNMSPEDSSIYLCSVEGTSGGPQHFGDGTRLSIL.

The chain uses TRBV19 and TRBJ1-2; 7 bases agree with TRBD1. Germline CDR1 and CDR2: LNHDA and SQIVND (reference sequence). The CDR3 covers 15 residues. J was trimmed by 2 bases and V by 5 bases; bases with no gene match: 8. CDR3 nucleotide sequence: TGTGCCAGTAGTGATCGACAGGGTGGAAACTATGGCTACACCTTC. It specifies CASSDRQGGNYGYTF.

This chain joins TRBV2 and TRBJ1-5; 7 bases match TRBD1. V dropped 4 bases and J dropped 4; count of bases not matched to a gene: 4. The CDR3 is made up of 14 amino acids. Germline lookup yields CDR1 SNHLY and CDR2 FYNNEI. The CDR3 DNA reads TGTGCCAGCAGTGGAGACAGGGCGAATCAGCCCCAGCATTTT. Its protein product is CASSGDRANQPQHF.

The chain employs TRBV2 and TRBJ1-1, with 7 bases that match TRBD1. CDR3 length: 14 residues. V lost 10 bases to trimming and J lost 4 bases; unmatched junction nucleotides: 12. From germline, CDR1 is SNHLY and CDR2 FYNNEI. The CDR3 sequence is CATTIRGAGTEAFF. Here the CDR3 DNA reads TGTGCCACTACCATCAGGGGGGCAGGCACTGAAGCTTTCTTT.

The J gene is TRBJ1-2, the V gene TRBV19; TRBD1 might be the D (5 bases). V gave up 6 bases and J gave up 4 bases, with 15 bases separating them. The CDR3 is 14 amino acids. Looked up from germline, CDR1 is LNHDA and CDR2 is SQIVND (reference sequence). Here the CDR3 DNA reads TGTGCCAGTAGGTTGTTGGGAGGGACCTATGGCTACACCTTC. Translation gives CASRLLGGTYGYTF.

The V call is TRBV10-1, the J call TRBJ1-1; unclear D gene. Germline V lookup: CDR1 WNHNN, CDR2 SYGVQD (reference sequence). V lost 3 bases and J lost 11, with 16 bases in between. The CDR3 has 13 residues. The CDR3 loop reads CASSDGRFPGAFF. The CDR3 region has the DNA TGCGCCAGCAGTGATGGCAGATTCCCCGGGGCTTTCTTT.

J is TRBJ2-3 and V is TRBV5-1; no clear D. The CDR3 contains 14 residues. V gave up 4 bases and J gave up 7 bases, with 16 bases separating them. Germline assignment: CDR1 SGHRS and CDR2 YFSETQ. CDR3 sequence reads: CASSQNLQLNTQYF. The CDR3 bases are TGCGCCAGCAGCCAAAACTTACAGCTAAATACGCAGTATTTT.

V usage is TRBV5-1 and J usage is TRBJ2-1; D not resolved. The length of the CDR3 is 14 residues. V lost 0 bases and J 5 bases, leaving 9 bases between the germline ends. Germline V gene sequence: CDR1 SGHRS, CDR2 YFSETQ. Here the CDR3 reads CASSLEGSDNEQFF. CDR3 in DNA: TGCGCCAGCAGCTTGGAAGGCAGCGACAATGAGCAGTTCTTC.

The V call is TRBV18, the J call TRBJ2-7; D is unclear. V lost 3 bases, J lost 0 bases, and 9 bases lay in between. There are 14 residues in the CDR3. Germline lookup yields CDR1 KGHSH and CDR2 LQKENI. CDR3 in amino acids: CASSPRPSSYEQYF. In nucleotides, the CDR3 is TGTGCCAGCTCACCTAGACCTAGCTCCTACGAGCAGTACTTC.

The chain uses TRBV4-2 and TRBJ1-1; 10 positions agree with TRBD1. Trimming removed 1 base from V and 1 base from J; junction bases left unmatched: 9. The CDR3 length is 18 residues. The germline gives CDR1 LGHNA, CDR2 YNFKEQ. The CDR3 protein is CASSQGQGAPKTNTEAFF. The CDR3 DNA is TGTGCCAGCAGCCAAGGACAGGGGGCGCCGAAAACGAACACTGAAGCTTTCTTT.

The V call is TRBV7-9, the J call TRBJ2-1; the match to TRBD2 covers 9 bases. The germline V gene encodes CDR1 SEHNR and CDR2 FQNEAQ (reference sequence). CDR3 length equals 16 residues. The ends lost 4 bases at V and 7 bases at J; junction bases unmatched: 11. The CDR3 DNA is TGTGCCAGCAGCTCACCCCCGACTAGCGGATCAAATGAGCAGTTCTTC. Encoded protein: CASSSPPTSGSNEQFF.

This rearrangement joins TRBV5-1 to TRBJ2-3; D is perhaps TRBD1 (5 bases). The CDR3 runs to 14 residues. Germline V gives CDR1 SGHRS, CDR2 YFSETQ. V dropped 6 bases and J dropped 4 bases, with 15 bases sitting between them. The CDR3 loop is CASNDFRGSDTQYF. The CDR3 DNA follows: TGCGCCAGCAACGACTTTAGGGGCTCAGATACGCAGTATTTT.

The J gene is TRBJ2-3, the V gene TRBV5-1; 12 bases line up with TRBD2. V was pared by 4 bases and J by 5 bases, with 14 bases of the junction left unmatched. CDR1 is SGHRS and CDR2 is YFSETQ in the germline V gene. The CDR3 has 18 residues. The CDR3 reads CASSAGTSGHITIDTQYF. DNA of the CDR3: TGCGCCAGCAGCGCCGGGACTAGCGGGCATATAACCATAGATACGCAGTATTTT. Filled out from reference TRBV5-1 and TRBJ2-3, the complete variable domain reads KAGVTQTPRYLIKTRGQQVTLSCSPISGHRSVSWYQQTPGQGLQFLFEYFSETQRNKGNFPGRFSGRQFSNSRSEMNVSTLELGDSALYLCASSAGTSGHITIDTQYFGPGTRLTVL.

J is TRBJ2-6 and V is TRBV25-1; 9 bases fit TRBD1. CDR1 and CDR2 (germline): MGHDK, SYGVNS. CDR3 size: 16 residues. V lost 5 bases to trimming and J lost 2 bases; unmatched junction nucleotides: 4. CDR3 amino acids: CASSQTGGAGANVLTF. The CDR3 DNA reads TGTGCCAGCAGTCAGACAGGGGGGGCTGGGGCCAACGTCCTGACTTTC. Using reference TRBV25-1 and TRBJ2-6 for the parts outside the CDR3, the full variable domain is EADIYQTPRYLVIGTGKKITLECSQTMGHDKMYWYQQDPGMELHLIHYSYGVNSTEKGDLSSESTVSRIRTEHFPLTLESARPSHTSQYLCASSQTGGAGANVLTFGAGSRLTVL.

The rearrangement uses TRBV18 and TRBJ1-1; D unclear. Trimming removed 0 bases from V and 1 base from J, with 9 bases in between. Germline V CDR1 and CDR2: KGHSH, LQKENI. The CDR3 has 15 residues. In nucleotides, the CDR3 is TGTGCCAGCTCACCACCGATCAGGAAGAACACTGAAGCTTTCTTT. Translation: CASSPPIRKNTEAFF. The full variable domain, completed using reference TRBV18 and TRBJ1-1, is NAGVMQNPRHLVRRRGQEARLRCSPMKGHSHVYWYRQLPEEGLKFMVYLQKENIIDESGMPKERFSAEFPKEGPSILRIQQVVRGDSAAYFCASSPPIRKNTEAFFGQGTRLTVV.

The V and J genes are TRBV5-1 and TRBJ2-2; possibly TRBD1 for D (6 bases). Trimming stripped 4 bases from V and 0 bases from J, with 13 bases between. The CDR3 consists of 16 residues. In germline, CDR1 is SGHRS, CDR2 YFSETQ. CDR3 amino acids: CASSRTALTNTGELFF. As DNA, the CDR3 is TGCGCCAGCAGCCGGACAGCCTTAACGAACACCGGGGAGCTGTTTTTT.